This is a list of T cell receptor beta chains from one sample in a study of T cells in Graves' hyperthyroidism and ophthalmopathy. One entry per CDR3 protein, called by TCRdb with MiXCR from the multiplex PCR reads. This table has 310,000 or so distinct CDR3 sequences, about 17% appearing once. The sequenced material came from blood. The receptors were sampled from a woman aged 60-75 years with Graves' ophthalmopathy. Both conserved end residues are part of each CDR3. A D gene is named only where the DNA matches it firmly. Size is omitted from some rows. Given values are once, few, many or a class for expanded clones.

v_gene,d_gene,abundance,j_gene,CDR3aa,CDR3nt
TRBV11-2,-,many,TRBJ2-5,CASGSGYQETQYF,TGTGCCAGCGGGTCGGGATACCAAGAGACCCAGTACTTC
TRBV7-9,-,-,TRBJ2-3,CASSLAWSERGITDTQYF,TGTGCCAGCAGCTTAGCGTGGTCGGAACGAGGAATCACAGATACGCAGTATTTT
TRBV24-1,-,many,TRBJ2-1,CATSVANEQFF,TGTGCCACCAGTGTTGCGAATGAGCAGTTCTTC
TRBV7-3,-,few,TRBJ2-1,CASSLDRYNEQSF,TGTGCCAGCAGCCTGGACAGATACAATGAGCAGTCCTTC
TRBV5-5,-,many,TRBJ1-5,CASSLLRGSQPQHF,TGTGCCAGCAGCTTGTTGCGGGGAAGCCAGCCCCAGCATTTT
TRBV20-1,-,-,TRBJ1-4,CSAREGHRDEKLFF,TGCAGTGCTAGGGAGGGGCACAGGGACGAAAAACTGTTTTTT
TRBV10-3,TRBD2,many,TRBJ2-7,CAIRGTSGSLDEQYF,TGTGCCATCAGGGGCACTAGCGGGAGCCTAGATGAGCAGTACTTC
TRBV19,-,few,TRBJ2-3,CASSIRLAHDTQYF,TGTGCCAGTAGTATCCGGCTAGCTCACGATACGCAGTATTTT
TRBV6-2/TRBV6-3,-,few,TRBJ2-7,CASSLTGFYEQYF,TGTGCCAGCAGTTTGACAGGTTTCTACGAGCAGTACTTC
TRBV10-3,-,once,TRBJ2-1,CASSFGGAFESQFF,TGTGCCAGCAGTTTTGGGGGGGCCTTCGAGTCCCAGTTCTTC
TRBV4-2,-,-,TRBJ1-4,CASSQALGGATNEKLFF,TGTGCCAGCAGCCAAGCGCTGGGCGGGGCAACTAATGAAAAACTGTTTTTT
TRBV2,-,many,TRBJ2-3,CASSPGGTQYF,TGTGCCAGCAGTCCGGGCGGGACGCAGTATTTT
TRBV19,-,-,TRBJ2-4,CASRAPGAKNIQYF,TGTGCCAGTAGGGCCCCAGGGGCCAAAAACATTCAGTACTTC
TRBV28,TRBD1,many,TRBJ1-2,CASSPPGTAYGYTF,TGTGCCAGCAGTCCCCCAGGGACAGCATATGGCTACACCTTC
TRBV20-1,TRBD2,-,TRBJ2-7,CSARDRTGGMIYEQYF,TGCAGTGCTAGAGATCGTACGGGGGGGATGATTTACGAGCAGTACTTC
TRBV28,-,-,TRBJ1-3,CASAKSGRSGNTIYF,TGTGCCAGCGCCAAGTCCGGGCGCTCTGGAAACACCATATATTTT
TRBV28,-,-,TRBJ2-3,CASSLGGDADTQYF,TGTGCCAGCAGTTTAGGGGGCGACGCAGATACGCAGTATTTT
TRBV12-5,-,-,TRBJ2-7,CASGPRSAYEQYF,TGTGCTAGTGGTCCCCGCAGTGCCTACGAGCAGTACTTC
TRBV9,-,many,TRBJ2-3,CASSVEADASTDTQYF,TGTGCCAGCAGCGTAGAGGCTGACGCTAGCACAGATACGCAGTATTTT
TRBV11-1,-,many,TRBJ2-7,CASSQPGLTYEQYF,TGTGCCAGCAGCCAACCGGGACTCACCTACGAGCAGTACTTC
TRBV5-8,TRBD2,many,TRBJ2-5,CASSPGTSHETQYF,TGTGCCAGCAGCCCCGGGACTAGCCATGAGACCCAGTACTTC
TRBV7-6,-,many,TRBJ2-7,CASSLGIFSYEQYF,TGTGCCAGCAGCCTAGGGATTTTTTCTTACGAGCAGTACTTC
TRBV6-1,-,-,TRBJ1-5,CASSLQGLSNQPQHF,TGTGCCAGCAGTCTTCAGGGGCTAAGCAATCAGCCCCAGCATTTT
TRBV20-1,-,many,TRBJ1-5,CSARRQGQRDNQPQHF,TGCAGTGCTAGGCGGCAGGGGCAGAGGGACAATCAGCCCCAGCATTTT
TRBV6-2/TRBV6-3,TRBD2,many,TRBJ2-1,CASSRGLGENNEQFF,TGTGCCAGCAGCCGAGGACTAGGGGAAAACAATGAGCAGTTCTTC
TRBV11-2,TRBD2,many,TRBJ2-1,CASSSSLAGALSNEQFF,TGTGCCAGCAGCTCTAGCCTAGCGGGGGCCCTGTCCAATGAGCAGTTCTTC
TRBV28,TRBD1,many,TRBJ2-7,CASSFDGTGVYEQYF,TGTGCCAGCAGTTTCGATGGGACAGGAGTCTACGAGCAGTACTTC
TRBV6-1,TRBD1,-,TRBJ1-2,CASSAPEGTGRIYGYTF,TGTGCCAGCAGCGCGCCCGAAGGGACAGGACGAATCTATGGCTACACCTTC
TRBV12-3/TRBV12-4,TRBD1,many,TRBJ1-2,CAIEPRGTAYYGYTF,TGTGCCATCGAACCCCGAGGGACAGCTTACTATGGCTACACCTTC
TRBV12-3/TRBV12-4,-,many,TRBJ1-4,CASRQGMGEKLFF,TGTGCCAGCAGGCAAGGAATGGGGGAAAAACTGTTTTTT
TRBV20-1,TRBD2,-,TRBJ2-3,CSGSRLAKTDTQYF,TGCAGTGGATCTCGACTAGCGAAAACAGATACGCAGTATTTT
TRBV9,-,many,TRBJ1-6,CASSVGVSPLHF,TGTGCCAGCAGCGTAGGAGTTTCACCCCTCCACTTT
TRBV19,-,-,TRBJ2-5,CASSMSGSEMETQYF,TGTGCCAGTAGTATGTCGGGATCCGAGATGGAGACCCAGTACTTC
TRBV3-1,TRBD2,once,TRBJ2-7,CASTAASGGTYEQYF,TGTGCCAGCACCGCAGCTAGCGGGGGGACCTACGAGCAGTACTTC
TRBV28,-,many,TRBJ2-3,CASSSTETGTADTQYF,TGTGCCAGCAGTTCAACGGAGACAGGAACGGCAGATACGCAGTATTTT
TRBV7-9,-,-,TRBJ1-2,CASRAGAKGFSVYGYTF,TGTGCCAGCAGGGCTGGAGCAAAGGGCTTTAGCGTTTATGGCTACACCTTC
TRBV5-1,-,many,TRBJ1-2,CASSLEDSSYGYTF,TGCGCCAGCAGCCTTGAGGACAGCAGCTATGGCTACACCTTC
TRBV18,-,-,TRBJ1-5,CASSPETALPQHF,TGTGCCAGCTCACCAGAGACGGCCCTCCCCCAGCATTTT
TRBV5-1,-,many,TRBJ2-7,CASSLGGSSSYEQYF,TGCGCCAGCAGCTTGGGGGGCAGCAGCTCCTACGAGCAGTACTTC
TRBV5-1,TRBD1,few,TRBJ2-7,CASSFSGTGPYEQYF,TGCGCCAGCAGCTTTTCCGGGACAGGGCCATACGAGCAGTACTTC
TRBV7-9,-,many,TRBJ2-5,CASSSEGEETQYF,TGTGCCAGCAGCTCCGAGGGAGAAGAGACCCAGTACTTC
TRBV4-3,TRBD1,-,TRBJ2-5,CASSQGDRVSRETQYF,TGCGCCAGCAGCCAAGGCGACAGGGTCTCCAGGGAGACCCAGTACTTC
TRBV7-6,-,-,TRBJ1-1,CASSLFEGGMNTEAFF,TGTGCCAGCAGCTTATTTGAGGGGGGGATGAACACTGAAGCTTTCTTT
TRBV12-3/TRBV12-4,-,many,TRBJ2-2,CASSFFQGGTTGELFF,TGTGCCAGCAGTTTTTTTCAGGGGGGTACCACCGGGGAGCTGTTTTTT
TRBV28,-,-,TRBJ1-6,CASSLPRNNSPLHF,TGTGCCAGCAGTTTACCCAGGAATAATTCACCCCTCCACTTT
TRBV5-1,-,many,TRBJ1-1,CASSLDLGRNTEAFF,TGCGCCAGCAGCTTGGATTTGGGGAGGAACACTGAAGCTTTCTTT
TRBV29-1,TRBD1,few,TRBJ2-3,CSAKRGPITDTQYF,TGCAGCGCAAAAAGGGGGCCGATAACAGATACGCAGTATTTT
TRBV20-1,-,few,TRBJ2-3,CSVGSPSTDTQYF,TGCAGTGTCGGATCCCCTAGCACAGATACGCAGTATTTT
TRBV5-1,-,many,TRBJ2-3,CASSGNIGGGTDTQYF,TGCGCCAGCAGCGGGAATATTGGGGGTGGGACAGATACGCAGTATTTT
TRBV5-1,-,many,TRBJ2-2,CASNGVQGTGELFF,TGCGCCAGCAACGGGGTTCAGGGGACCGGGGAGCTGTTTTTT
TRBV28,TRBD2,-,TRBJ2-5,CASSLWSGLAGRETQYF,TGTGCCAGCAGTTTATGGTCGGGACTAGCGGGAAGAGAGACCCAGTACTTC
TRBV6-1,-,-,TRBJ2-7,CASSEYVMAANYEQYF,TGTGCCAGCAGTGAATACGTTATGGCCGCAAACTACGAGCAGTACTTC
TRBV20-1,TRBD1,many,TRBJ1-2,CSARVDRGFGYTF,TGCAGTGCTAGGGTCGACAGGGGATTTGGCTACACCTTC
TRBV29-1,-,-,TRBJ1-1,CSVETQVGAEAFF,TGCAGCGTTGAGACCCAAGTCGGCGCTGAAGCTTTCTTT